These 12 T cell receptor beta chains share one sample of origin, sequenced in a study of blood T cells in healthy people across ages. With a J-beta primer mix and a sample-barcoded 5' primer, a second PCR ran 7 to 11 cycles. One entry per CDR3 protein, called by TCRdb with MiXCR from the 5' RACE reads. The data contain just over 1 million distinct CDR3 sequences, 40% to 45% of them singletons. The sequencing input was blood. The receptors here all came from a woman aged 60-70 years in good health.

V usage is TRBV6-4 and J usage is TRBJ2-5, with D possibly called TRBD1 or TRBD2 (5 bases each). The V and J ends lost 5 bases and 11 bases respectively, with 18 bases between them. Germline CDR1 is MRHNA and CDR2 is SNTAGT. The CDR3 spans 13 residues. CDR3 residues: CASSRKRTPQQYF. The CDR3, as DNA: TGTGCCAGCAGTAGAAAGCGGACACCTCAGCAGTACTTC.

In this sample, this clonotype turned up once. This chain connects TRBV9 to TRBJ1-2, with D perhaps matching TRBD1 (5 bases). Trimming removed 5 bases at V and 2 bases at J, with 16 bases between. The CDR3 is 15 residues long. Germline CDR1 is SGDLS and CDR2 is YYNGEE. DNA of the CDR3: TGTGCCAGCAGTGCCGCCATGAGACAGAACTATGGCTACACCTTC. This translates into CASSAAMRQNYGYTF.

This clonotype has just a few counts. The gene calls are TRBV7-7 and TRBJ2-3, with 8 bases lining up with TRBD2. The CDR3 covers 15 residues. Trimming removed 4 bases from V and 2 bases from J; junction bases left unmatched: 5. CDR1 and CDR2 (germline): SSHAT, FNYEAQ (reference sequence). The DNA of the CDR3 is TGTGCCAGCAGCTCCAGCGGGAGAGACACAGATACGCAGTATTTT. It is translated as CASSSSGRDTDTQYF.

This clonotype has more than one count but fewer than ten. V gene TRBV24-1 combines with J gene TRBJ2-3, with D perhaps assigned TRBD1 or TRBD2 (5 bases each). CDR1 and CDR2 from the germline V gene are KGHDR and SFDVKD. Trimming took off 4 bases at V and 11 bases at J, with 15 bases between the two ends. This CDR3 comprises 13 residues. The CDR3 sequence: CATSDYLRGEQYF. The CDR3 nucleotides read TGTGCCACCAGTGACTACCTACGAGGGGAGCAGTATTTT.

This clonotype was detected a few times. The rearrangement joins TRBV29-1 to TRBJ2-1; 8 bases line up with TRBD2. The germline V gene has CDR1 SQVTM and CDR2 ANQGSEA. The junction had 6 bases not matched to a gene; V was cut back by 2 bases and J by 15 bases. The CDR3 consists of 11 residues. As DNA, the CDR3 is TGCAGCGTTGAAAGTCCGGGAGGGTGGTTCTTC. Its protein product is CSVESPGGWFF.

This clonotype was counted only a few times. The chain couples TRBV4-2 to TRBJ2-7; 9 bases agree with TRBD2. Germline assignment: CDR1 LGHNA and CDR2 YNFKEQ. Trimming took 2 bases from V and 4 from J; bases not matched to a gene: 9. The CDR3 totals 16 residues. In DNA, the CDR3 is TGTGCCAGCAGCCAACTTGGCGGGAGGGCCGGGTACGAGCAGTACTTC. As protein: CASSQLGGRAGYEQYF.

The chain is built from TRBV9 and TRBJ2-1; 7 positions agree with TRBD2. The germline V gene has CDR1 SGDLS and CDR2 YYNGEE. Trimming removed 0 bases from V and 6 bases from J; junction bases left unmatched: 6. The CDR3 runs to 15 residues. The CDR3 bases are TGTGCCAGCAGCGTAGGTGCGGGAGCGGTCAATGAGCAGTTCTTC. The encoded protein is CASSVGAGAVNEQFF.

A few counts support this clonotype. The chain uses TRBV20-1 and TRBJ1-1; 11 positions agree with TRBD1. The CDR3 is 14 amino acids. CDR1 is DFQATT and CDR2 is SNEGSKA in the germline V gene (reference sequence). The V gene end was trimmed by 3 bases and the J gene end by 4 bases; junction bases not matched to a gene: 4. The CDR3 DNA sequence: TGCAGTGCTAGGGACAGGGGGCGAGGCACTGAAGCTTTCTTT. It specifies CSARDRGRGTEAFF.

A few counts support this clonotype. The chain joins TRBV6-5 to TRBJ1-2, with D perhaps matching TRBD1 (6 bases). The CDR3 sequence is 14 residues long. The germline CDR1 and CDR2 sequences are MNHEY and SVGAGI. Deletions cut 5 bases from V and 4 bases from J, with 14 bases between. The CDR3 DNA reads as TGTGCCAGCAGTACCGCACAGGGATCCTATGGCTACACCTTC. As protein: CASSTAQGSYGYTF.

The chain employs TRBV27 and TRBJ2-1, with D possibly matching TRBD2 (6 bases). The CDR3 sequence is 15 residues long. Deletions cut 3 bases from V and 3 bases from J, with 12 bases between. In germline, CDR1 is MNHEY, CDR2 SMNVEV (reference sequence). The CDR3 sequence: CASSFPGTDYNEQFF. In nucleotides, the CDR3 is TGTGCCAGCAGTTTTCCCGGGACTGACTACAATGAGCAGTTCTTC.

The CDR3 here is CASSVTGFKNIQYF. In DNA form, the CDR3 reads TGTGCCAGCAGTGTCACAGGATTCAAAAACATTCAGTACTTC. J is TRBJ2-4 and V is TRBV27; D is possibly TRBD1 (5 bases). The CDR3 runs to 14 residues. CDR1 and CDR2 from the germline V gene are MNHEY and SMNVEV (reference sequence). Trimming stripped 5 bases from V and 3 bases from J, with 11 bases between.

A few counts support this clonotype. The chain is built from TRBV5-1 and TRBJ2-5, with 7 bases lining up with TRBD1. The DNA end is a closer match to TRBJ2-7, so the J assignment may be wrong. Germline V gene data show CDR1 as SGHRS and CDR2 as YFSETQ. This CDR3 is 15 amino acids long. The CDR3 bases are TGCGCCAGCAGCATCCAGACAGGGAGAATTGACGAGCAGTACTTC. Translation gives CASSIQTGRIDEQYF.